The entry below gives a single T cell receptor (beta chain) sequence along with its context. At one end, the junction sequence differs from germline, possibly due to a read error. This sample is part of a study of blood T cell repertoires in COVID-19. Produced via immunoSEQ multiplex PCR; TCRdb's table is partial and in-frame only. The sample holds some 41,000 clones; approximately 90% are singletons and the top ten take about a sixth. Sequencing was performed on peripheral blood. This clonotype was sampled from a man in his 70s with active COVID-19.

The CDR3 DNA sequence: TGTGCCAGCAGCTTAACCGGGACAGGCCCAGATCCGCAGTATTTT. Residues: CASSLTGTGPDPQYF. The chain uses TRBV7-3 and TRBJ2-3, with TRBD1 matching over 8 bases. There are 15 residues in the CDR3. The germline V gene encodes CDR1 SGHTA and CDR2 FQGTGA.